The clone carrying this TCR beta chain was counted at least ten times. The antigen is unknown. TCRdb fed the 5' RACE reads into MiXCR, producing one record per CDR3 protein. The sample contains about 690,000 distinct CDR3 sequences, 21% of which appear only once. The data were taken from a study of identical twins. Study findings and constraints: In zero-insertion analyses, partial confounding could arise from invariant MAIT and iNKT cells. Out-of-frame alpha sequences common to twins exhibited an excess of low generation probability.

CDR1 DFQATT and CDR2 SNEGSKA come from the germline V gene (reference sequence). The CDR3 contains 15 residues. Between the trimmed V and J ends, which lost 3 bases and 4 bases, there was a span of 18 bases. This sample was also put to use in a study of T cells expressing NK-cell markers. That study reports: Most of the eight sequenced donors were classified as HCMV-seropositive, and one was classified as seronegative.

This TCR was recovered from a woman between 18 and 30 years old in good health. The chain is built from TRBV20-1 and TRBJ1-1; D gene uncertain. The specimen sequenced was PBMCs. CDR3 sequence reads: CSASVWRARGTEAFF. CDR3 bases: TGCAGTGCTAGCGTCTGGAGGGCGCGGGGCACTGAAGCTTTCTTT.